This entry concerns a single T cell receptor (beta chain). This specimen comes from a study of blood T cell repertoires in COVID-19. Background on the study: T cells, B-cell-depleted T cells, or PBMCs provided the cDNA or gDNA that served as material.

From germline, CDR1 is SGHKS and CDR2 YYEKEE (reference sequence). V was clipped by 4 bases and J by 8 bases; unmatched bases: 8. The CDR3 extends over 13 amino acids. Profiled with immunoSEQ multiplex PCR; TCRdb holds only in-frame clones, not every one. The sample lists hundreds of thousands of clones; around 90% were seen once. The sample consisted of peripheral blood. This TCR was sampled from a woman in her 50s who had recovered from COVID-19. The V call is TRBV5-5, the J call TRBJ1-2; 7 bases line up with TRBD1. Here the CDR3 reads CASSLDRERGYTF. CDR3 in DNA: TGTGCCAGCAGCCTAGACAGGGAGAGGGGCTACACCTTC. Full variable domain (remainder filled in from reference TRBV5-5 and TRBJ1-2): DAGVTQSPTHLIKTRGQQVTLRCSPISGHKSVSWYQQVLGQGPQFIFQYYEKEERGRGNFPDRFSARQFPNYSSELNVNALLLGDSALYLCASSLDRERGYTFGSGTRLTVV.